This record covers a single T cell receptor beta chain. The antigen is not known. The source of the sample is a study of T cells after yellow fever vaccination. Findings of the study overall: From the bulk population, abundant clonotypes could contaminate and appear within FACS-sorted repertoires.

TCRdb used MiXCR to reprocess the 5' RACE reads, holding one entry per CDR3 protein. The sample consists of hundreds of thousands of distinct CDR3 sequences, approximately 21% of them appearing once. Germline V gene lookup returns CDR1 SGHVS and CDR2 FQNEAQ. This CDR3 spans 13 amino acids. V was pared by 6 bases and J by 4 bases, with 3 bases of the junction left unmatched. This TCR was recovered from a man younger than 45 who received the YFV17D yellow fever vaccine. Sequenced here: PBMCs, sampled 15 days after the yellow fever booster vaccination. V is TRBV7-8 and J is TRBJ2-1; TRBD2 matches 7 bases. CDR3 amino acids: CASRLAEYNEQFF. The CDR3 DNA is TGTGCCAGCAGGCTAGCGGAATACAATGAGCAGTTCTTC.